This record covers a single TCR beta chain. Measured with immunoSEQ multiplex PCR; TCRdb has only the in-frame clones, and not every one. Among 110,000 or so clones listed, about 85% were seen once. The data belong to a study of blood T cell repertoires in COVID-19. At the level of the study: Acute and convalescent COVID-19 specimens originated in the United States, Italy and Spain. PBMCs, B-cell-depleted T cells, or T cells were the source of the cDNA or gDNA that made up the material.

This TCR was recovered from a man aged 35-49 years with acute or convalescent COVID-19. The sample taken for sequencing was peripheral blood.

The CDR3 loop reads CATSRERGGGLDEQFF. In nucleotides, the CDR3 is TGTGCCACCAGCAGAGAGCGCGGCGGGGGGCTCGATGAGCAGTTCTTC. The chain carries TRBV15 and TRBJ2-1; 8 bases agree with TRBD2. The CDR3 runs to 16 residues. Trimming at V came to 0 bases and at J to 8 bases, leaving 9 bases not matched to a gene. Germline loops: CDR1 LNHNV, CDR2 YYDKDF (reference sequence). Variable domain in full (rest from reference TRBV15 and TRBJ2-1): DAMVIQNPRYQVTQFGKPVTLSCSQTLNHNVMYWYQQKSSQAPKLLFHYYDKDFNNEADTPDNFQSRRPNTSFCFLDIRSPGLGDTAMYLCATSRERGGGLDEQFFGPGTRLTVL.